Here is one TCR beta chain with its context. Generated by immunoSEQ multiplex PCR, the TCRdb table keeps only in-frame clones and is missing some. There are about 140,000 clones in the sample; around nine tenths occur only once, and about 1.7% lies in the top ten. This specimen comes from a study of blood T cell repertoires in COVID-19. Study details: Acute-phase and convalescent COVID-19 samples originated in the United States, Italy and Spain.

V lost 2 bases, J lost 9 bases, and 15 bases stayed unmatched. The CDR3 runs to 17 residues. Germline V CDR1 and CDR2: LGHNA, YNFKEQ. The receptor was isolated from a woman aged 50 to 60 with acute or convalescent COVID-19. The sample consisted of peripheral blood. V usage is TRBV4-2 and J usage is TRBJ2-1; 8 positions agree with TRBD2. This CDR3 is CASSQFYLTGGPGEQFF. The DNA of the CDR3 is TGTGCCAGCAGCCAATTCTACTTAACGGGAGGGCCAGGTGAGCAGTTCTTC.